This T cell receptor beta chain was documented in a study of shared clonotypes between healthy human individuals. Positively selected for CCR7, the CD45RO-negative cells used as naive CD8 cells excluded terminally differentiated effector memory CD45RA+ cells. Donors were healthy HIV-negative adults without recent acute infections or vaccinations. The donors, all of them Caucasian adults, lived in Nashville, Tennessee. The CDR3 contains 15 residues. The ends were cut back, 4 bases at V and 5 bases at J, with 18 bases in the middle. Germline CDR1 and CDR2: MNHEY and SMNVEV (reference sequence). TCRdb's copy holds only in-frame clones and misses some; the assay was immunoSEQ multiplex PCR. This table holds 2 million or so clones, roughly 94% found once.

Sequences were obtained from naive CD8+ T cells sorted from blood. The source is a man aged 18 to 30 in good health. The rearrangement uses TRBV27 and TRBJ2-7, with D possibly being TRBD1 (6 bases). The CDR3 DNA sequence: TGTGCCAGCAGTTCACCCCACACAGGGTACCACGAGCAGTACTTC. It translates to CASSSPHTGYHEQYF.